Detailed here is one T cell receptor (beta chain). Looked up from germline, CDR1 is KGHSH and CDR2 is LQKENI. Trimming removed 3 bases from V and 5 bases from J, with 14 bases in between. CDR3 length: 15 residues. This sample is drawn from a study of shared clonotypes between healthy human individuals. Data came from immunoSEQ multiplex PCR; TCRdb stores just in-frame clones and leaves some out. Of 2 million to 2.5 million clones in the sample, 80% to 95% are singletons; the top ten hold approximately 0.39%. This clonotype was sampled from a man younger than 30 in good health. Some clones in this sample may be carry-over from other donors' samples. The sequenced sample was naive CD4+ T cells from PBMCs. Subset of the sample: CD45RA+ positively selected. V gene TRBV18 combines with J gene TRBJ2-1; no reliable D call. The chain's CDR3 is CASSPLLQANNEQFF. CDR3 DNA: TGTGCCAGCTCACCTTTACTCCAGGCCAACAATGAGCAGTTCTTC.